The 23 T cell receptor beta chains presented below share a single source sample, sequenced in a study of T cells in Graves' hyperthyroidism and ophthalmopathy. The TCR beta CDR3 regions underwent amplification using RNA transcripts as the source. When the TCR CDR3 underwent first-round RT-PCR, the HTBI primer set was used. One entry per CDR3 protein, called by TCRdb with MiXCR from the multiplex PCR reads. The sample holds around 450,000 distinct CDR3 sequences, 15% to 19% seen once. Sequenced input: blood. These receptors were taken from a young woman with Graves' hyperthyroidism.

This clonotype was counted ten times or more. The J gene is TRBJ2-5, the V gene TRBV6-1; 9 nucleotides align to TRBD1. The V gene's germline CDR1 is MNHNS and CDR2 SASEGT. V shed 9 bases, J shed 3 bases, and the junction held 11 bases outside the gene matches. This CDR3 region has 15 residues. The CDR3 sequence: CASEQGAMREETQYF. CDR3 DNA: TGTGCCAGTGAACAGGGGGCTATGAGAGAAGAGACCCAGTACTTC.

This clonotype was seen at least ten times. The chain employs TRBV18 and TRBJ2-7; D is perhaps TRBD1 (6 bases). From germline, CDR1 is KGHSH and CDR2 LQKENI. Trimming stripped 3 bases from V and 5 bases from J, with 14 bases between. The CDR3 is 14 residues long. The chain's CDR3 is CASSPGAPGHEQYF. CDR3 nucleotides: TGTGCCAGCTCACCGGGGGCCCCCGGCCACGAGCAGTACTTC.

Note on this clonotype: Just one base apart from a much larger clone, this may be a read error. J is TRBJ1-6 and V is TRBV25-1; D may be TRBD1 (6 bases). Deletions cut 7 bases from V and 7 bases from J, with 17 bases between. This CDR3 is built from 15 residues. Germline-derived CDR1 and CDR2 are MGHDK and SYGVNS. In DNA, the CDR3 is TGTGCCAGCAACGTTTCCGGGACAAGGAATTCACCCCTCCACTTT. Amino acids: CASNVSGTRNSPLHF.

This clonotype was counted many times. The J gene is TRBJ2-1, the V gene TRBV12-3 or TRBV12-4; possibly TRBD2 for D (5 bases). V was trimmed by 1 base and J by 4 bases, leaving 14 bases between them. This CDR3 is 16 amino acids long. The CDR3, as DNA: TGTGCCAGCAGTTTAGGGCGGGTAAAAGGGTACAATGAGCAGTTCTTC. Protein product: CASSLGRVKGYNEQFF.

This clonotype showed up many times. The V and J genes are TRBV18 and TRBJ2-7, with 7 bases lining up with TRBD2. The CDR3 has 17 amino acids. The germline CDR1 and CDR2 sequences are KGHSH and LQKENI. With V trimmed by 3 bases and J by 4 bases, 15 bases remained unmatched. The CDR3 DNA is TGTGCCAGCTCACCCCAAACCGTCGCGGCGGGGGTTTACGAGCAGTACTTC. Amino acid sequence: CASSPQTVAAGVYEQYF.

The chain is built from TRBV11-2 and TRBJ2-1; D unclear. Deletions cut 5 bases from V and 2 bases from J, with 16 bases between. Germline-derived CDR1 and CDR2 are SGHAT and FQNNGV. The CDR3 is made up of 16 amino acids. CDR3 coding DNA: TGTGCCAGCAGCCGTCTCAGCCCCGTCGCCTACAATGAGCAGTTCTTC. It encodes CASSRLSPVAYNEQFF.

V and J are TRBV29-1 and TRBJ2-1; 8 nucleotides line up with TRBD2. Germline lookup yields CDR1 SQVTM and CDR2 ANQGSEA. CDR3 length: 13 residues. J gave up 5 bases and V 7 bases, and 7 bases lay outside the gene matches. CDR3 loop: CSATSDLHNEQFF. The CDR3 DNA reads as TGCAGCGCGACTAGCGACCTCCACAATGAGCAGTTCTTC.

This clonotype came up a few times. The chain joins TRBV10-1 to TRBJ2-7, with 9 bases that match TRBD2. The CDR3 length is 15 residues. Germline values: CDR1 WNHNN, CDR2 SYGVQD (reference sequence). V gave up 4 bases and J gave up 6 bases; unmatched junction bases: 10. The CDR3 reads CASSGSGRGGGEQYF. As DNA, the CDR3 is TGCGCCAGCAGTGGTAGCGGGAGAGGCGGCGGCGAGCAGTACTTC.

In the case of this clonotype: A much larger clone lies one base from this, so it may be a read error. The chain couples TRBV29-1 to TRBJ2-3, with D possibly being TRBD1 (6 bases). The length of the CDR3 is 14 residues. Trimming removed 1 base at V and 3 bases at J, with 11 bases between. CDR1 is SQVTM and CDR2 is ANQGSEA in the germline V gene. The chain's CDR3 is CSVEAATGTDTQYF. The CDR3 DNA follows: TGCAGCGTTGAAGCTGCGACAGGTACAGATACGCAGTATTTT.

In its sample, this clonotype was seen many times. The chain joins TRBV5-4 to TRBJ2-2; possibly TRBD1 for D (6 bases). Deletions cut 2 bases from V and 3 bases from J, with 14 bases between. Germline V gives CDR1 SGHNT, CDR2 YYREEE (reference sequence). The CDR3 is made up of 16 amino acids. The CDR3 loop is CASSLGQGRYTGELFF. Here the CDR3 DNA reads TGTGCCAGCAGCTTAGGGCAGGGGCGTTACACCGGGGAGCTGTTTTTT.

The CDR3 bases are TGCAGCGTTGAAGAGAGCCCCGGAGGGGAGACCCAGTACTTC. Its protein product is CSVEESPGGETQYF. V is TRBV29-1 and J is TRBJ2-5; D is perhaps TRBD2 (6 bases). The CDR3 contains 14 residues. The germline CDR1 and CDR2 sequences are SQVTM and ANQGSEA. The V end lost 0 bases, the J end lost 5 bases, and 13 bases lay between the germline ends.

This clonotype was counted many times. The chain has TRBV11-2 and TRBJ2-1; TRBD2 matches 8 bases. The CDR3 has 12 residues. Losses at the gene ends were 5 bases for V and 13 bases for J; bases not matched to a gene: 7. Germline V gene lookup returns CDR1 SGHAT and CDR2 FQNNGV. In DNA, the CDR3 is TGTGCCAGCAGCAGTGGTAGCGGGGTTCAGTTCTTC. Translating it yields CASSSGSGVQFF. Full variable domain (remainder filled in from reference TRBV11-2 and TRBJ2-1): EAGVAQSPRYKIIEKRQSVAFWCNPISGHATLYWYQQILGQGPKLLIQFQNNGVVDDSQLPKDRFSAERLKGVDSTLKIQPAKLEDSAVYLCASSSGSGVQFFGPGTRLTVL.

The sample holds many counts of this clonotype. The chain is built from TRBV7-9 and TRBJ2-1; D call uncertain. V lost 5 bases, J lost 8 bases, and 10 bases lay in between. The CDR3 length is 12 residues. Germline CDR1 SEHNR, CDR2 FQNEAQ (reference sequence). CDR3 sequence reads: CASSPSVDEQFF. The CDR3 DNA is TGTGCCAGCAGCCCTTCCGTGGATGAGCAGTTCTTC.

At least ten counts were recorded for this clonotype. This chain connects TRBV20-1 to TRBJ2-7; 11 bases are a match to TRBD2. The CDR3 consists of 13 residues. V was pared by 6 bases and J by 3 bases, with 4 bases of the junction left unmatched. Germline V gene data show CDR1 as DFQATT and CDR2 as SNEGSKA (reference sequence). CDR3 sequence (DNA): TGCAGTGCGACCGGGACTAGCGGCTACGAGCAGTACTTC. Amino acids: CSATGTSGYEQYF.

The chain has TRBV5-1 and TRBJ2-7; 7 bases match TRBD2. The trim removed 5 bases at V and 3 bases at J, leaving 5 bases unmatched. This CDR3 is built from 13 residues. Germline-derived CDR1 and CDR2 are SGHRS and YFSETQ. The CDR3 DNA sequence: TGCGCCAGCAGTCGGAGCGGGGACTACGAGCAGTACTTC. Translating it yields CASSRSGDYEQYF. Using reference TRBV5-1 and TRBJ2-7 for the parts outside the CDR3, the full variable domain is KAGVTQTPRYLIKTRGQQVTLSCSPISGHRSVSWYQQTPGQGLQFLFEYFSETQRNKGNFPGRFSGRQFSNSRSEMNVSTLELGDSALYLCASSRSGDYEQYFGPGTRLTVT.

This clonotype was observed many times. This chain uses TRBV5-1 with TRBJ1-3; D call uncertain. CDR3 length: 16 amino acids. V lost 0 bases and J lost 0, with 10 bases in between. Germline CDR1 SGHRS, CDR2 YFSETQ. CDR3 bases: TGCGCCAGCAGCTTGGGGCAGCTACCCTCTGGAAACACCATATATTTT. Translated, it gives CASSLGQLPSGNTIYF.

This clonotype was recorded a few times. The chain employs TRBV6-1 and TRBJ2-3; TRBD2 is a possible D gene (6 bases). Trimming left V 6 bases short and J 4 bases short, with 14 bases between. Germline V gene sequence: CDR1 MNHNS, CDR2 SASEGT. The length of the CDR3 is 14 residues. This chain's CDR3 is CASRASWGADTQYF. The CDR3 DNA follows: TGTGCCAGCAGGGCAAGTTGGGGGGCAGATACGCAGTATTTT.

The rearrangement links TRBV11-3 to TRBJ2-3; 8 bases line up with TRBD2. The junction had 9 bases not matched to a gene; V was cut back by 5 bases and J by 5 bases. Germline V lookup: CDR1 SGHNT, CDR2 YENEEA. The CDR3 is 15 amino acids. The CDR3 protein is CASSLLSGTRDTQYF. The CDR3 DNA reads TGTGCCAGCAGCCTACTTAGCGGGACTCGAGATACGCAGTATTTT.

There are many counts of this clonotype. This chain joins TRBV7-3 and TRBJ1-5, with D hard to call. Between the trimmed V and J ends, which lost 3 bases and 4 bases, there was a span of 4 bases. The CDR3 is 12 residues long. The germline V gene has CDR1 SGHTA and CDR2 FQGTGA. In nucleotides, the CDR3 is TGTGCCAGCAGCTTCTTGAATCAGCCCCAGCATTTT. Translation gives CASSFLNQPQHF.

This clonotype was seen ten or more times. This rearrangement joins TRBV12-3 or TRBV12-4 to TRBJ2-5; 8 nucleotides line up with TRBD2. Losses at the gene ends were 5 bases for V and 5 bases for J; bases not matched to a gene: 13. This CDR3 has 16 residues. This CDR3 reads CASSGGLRGGQETQYF. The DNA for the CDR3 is TGTGCCAGCAGTGGGGGGCTCCGGGGGGGGCAGGAGACCCAGTACTTC.

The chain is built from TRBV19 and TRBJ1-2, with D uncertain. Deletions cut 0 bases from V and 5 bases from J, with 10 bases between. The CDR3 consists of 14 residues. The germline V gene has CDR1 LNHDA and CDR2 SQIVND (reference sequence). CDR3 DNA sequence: TGTGCCAGTAGTATAGATGGCAGGCGGTATGGCTACACCTTC. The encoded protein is CASSIDGRRYGYTF.

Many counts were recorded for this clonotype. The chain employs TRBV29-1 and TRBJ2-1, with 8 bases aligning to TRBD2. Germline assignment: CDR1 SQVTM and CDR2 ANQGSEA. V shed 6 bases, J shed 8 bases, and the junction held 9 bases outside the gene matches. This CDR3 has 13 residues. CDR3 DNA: TGCAGCGTAACTGGGACTAGGAGCTATGAGCAGTTCTTC. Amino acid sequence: CSVTGTRSYEQFF.

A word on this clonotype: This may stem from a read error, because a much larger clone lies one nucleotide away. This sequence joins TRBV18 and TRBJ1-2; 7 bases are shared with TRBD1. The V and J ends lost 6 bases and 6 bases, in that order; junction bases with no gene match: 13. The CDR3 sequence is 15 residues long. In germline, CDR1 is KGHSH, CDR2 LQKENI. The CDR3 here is CASSRNEGGGHGYTF. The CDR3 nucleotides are TGTGCCAGCTCGCGGAACGAAGGAGGGGGCCATGGCTACACCTTC.